Shown below are 21 T cell receptor beta chains from a single sample sequenced in a study. TCRdb passed the 5' RACE reads through MiXCR, listing each CDR3 protein once. In the table there are 20,000 to 25,000 distinct CDR3 sequences, 30% of which are singletons. The sample comprised tumor-infiltrating naive CD4+ T cells sorted from the breast tumor. Sample subset: naive CD4+ T cells, CD4+CD45RA+CD25-. The origin of the receptors is a female donor with breast cancer.

In regard to this clonotype: Its ends do not fully match the called genes, so a read error is possible. The V call is TRBV12-3 or TRBV12-4, the J call TRBJ1-5; TRBD1 matches at 7 bases. The CDR3 has 18 amino acids. CDR3 in amino acids: CASSLATGFCVGNQPQHF. The DNA of the CDR3 is TGTGCCAGCAGCTTAGCGACAGGGTTTTGTGTTGGCAATCAGCCCCAGCATTTT.

There are a few counts of this clonotype. The rearrangement uses TRBV7-2 and TRBJ1-5; D possibly corresponds to TRBD1 (6 bases). Deletions cut 6 bases from V and 3 bases from J, with 9 bases between. The CDR3 sequence is 13 residues long. Germline V gene sequence: CDR1 SGHTA, CDR2 FQGNSA. The CDR3 nucleotides read TGTGCCAGCAGTGGACAGATCAATCAGCCCCAGCATTTT. Translating gives CASSGQINQPQHF.

Judged by abundance, this clonotype is medium-sized. The CDR3 bases are TGTGCCAGCAGAGACACCATCGGGACTAGCGAGTTCTTC. Amino acids: CASRDTIGTSEFF. The J gene is TRBJ2-1, the V gene TRBV12-3 or TRBV12-4; 10 bases agree with TRBD2. V lost 6 bases and J lost 14; bases outside the gene matches: 10. The CDR3 has 13 amino acids.

J is TRBJ2-3 and V is TRBV6-5; D is unresolved. Germline V CDR1 and CDR2: MNHEY, SVGAGI. V lost 5 bases, J lost 2 bases, and 11 bases lay in between. The CDR3 contains 14 residues. The CDR3 DNA follows: TGTGCCAGCAGTGAACCCCGTTTCACAGATACGCAGTATTTT. The encoded protein is CASSEPRFTDTQYF.

Only a few counts were recorded for this clonotype. Being one base from a much bigger clone, this may be a read error. The rearrangement uses TRBV6-1 and TRBJ1-4; D not resolved. V gave up 6 bases and J gave up 9 bases, with 17 bases separating them. The length of the CDR3 is 14 residues. Germline CDR1 and CDR2: MNHNS and SASEGT. CDR3 in amino acids: CASSSGSSRKKLFF. Here the CDR3 DNA reads TGTGCCAGCAGCTCGGGGTCGTCCCGGAAAAAACTGTTTTTT.

This clonotype was seen repeatedly, ten times or more. DNA of the CDR3: TGCAGTGCTCAAAGGGGTTCAGATACGCAGTATTTT. Residues: CSAQRGSDTQYF. The V call is TRBV20-1, the J call TRBJ2-3; a weak D match, TRBD1 (5 bases). V was clipped by 5 bases and J by 4 bases, with 10 bases between them. The germline CDR1 and CDR2 sequences are DFQATT and SNEGSKA (reference sequence). This CDR3 contains 12 residues.

This chain's CDR3 is CASQTSSSNEQFF. The CDR3 nucleotides read TGTGCCAGCCAGACTAGCAGTTCCAATGAGCAGTTCTTC. The rearrangement joins TRBV6-5 to TRBJ2-1, with TRBD2 identical over 7 bases. Germline CDR1 reads MNHEY; CDR2 reads SVGAGI. The V and J ends lost 8 bases and 6 bases, in that order; junction bases with no gene match: 7. The CDR3 contains 13 residues.

Comment on this clonotype: A much larger clone lies a single base off, so this may be a read error. V usage is TRBV5-1 and J usage is TRBJ2-4; D possibly uses TRBD1 or TRBD2 (5 bases each). Germline V gene lookup returns CDR1 SGHRS and CDR2 YFSETQ. This CDR3 is 15 amino acids long. Written as DNA, the CDR3 is TGCACCAGCAGCCGGGACCCAGCCGACGGGGACATTCAGTACTTC. It translates to CTSSRDPADGDIQYF. The variable domain in full, completed from reference TRBV5-1 and TRBJ2-4, reads KAGVTQTPRYLIKTRGQQVTLSCSPISGHRSVSWYQQTPGQGLQFLFEYFSETQRNKGNFPGRFSGRQFSNSRSEMNVSTLELGDSALYLCTSSRDPADGDIQYFGAGTRLSVL.

By share, this clonotype ranks as medium-sized. The gene calls are TRBV11-2 and TRBJ2-7, with D perhaps given as TRBD1 or TRBD2 (6 bases each). Per the germline V gene, CDR1 is SGHAT and CDR2 is FQNNGV. The CDR3 is 15 amino acids. The V end lost 3 bases, the J end lost 7 bases, and 19 bases lay between the germline ends. The CDR3: CASSFQGTSTEEQYF. The CDR3 DNA reads TGTGCCAGCAGCTTCCAGGGGACTTCCACCGAGGAGCAGTACTTC.

This clonotype was observed a handful of times. The chain links TRBV4-1 to TRBJ2-7, with 7 positions matching TRBD1. In germline, CDR1 is MGHRA, CDR2 YSYEKL. The CDR3 sequence is 14 residues long. Unmatched junction bases numbered 6, after V lost 1 base and J lost 6 bases. The chain's CDR3 is CASSQAQTGLEQYF. CDR3 in DNA: TGCGCCAGCAGCCAAGCCCAGACAGGGCTCGAGCAGTACTTC.

This clonotype is deemed medium-sized. This sequence joins TRBV7-3 and TRBJ2-1; D is ambiguous. CDR3 length equals 15 residues. Germline-derived CDR1 and CDR2 are SGHTA and FQGTGA. The ends were cut back, 2 bases at V and 9 bases at J, with 17 bases in the middle. This CDR3 reads CASSLGPGLGAEQFF. The CDR3 bases are TGTGCCAGCAGCTTAGGCCCTGGGCTAGGCGCTGAGCAGTTCTTC.

This clonotype was observed at least ten times. The rearrangement links TRBV5-1 to TRBJ2-1; 8 bases fit TRBD2. J lost 10 bases, V lost 2 bases, and 8 bases had no gene match. In germline, CDR1 is SGHRS, CDR2 YFSETQ. This CDR3 has 14 residues. For the CDR3, the DNA is TGCGCCAGCAGCTTAGACGGGAGGGCGAGAGAGCAGTTCTTC. It codes for CASSLDGRAREQFF.

The chain is built from TRBV3-1 and TRBJ1-1; D may be TRBD1 (5 bases). Trimming stripped 3 bases from V and 5 bases from J, with 13 bases between. Germline values: CDR1 LGHDT, CDR2 YNNKEL (reference sequence). This CDR3 has 14 residues. The CDR3 region has the DNA TGTGCCAGCAGCCACGGCAGGGATGAGACTGAAGCTTTCTTT. Its translation: CASSHGRDETEAFF. The variable domain in full, with the rest retrieved from reference TRBV3-1 and TRBJ1-1, is DTAVSQTPKYLVTQMGNDKSIKCEQNLGHDTMYWYKQDSKKFLKIMFSYNNKELIINETVPNRFSPKSPDKAHLNLHINSLELGDSAVYFCASSHGRDETEAFFGQGTRLTVV.

About this clonotype itself: This may arise from a read error, as a much more abundant clone is one base away. J is TRBJ2-7 and V is TRBV7-9; D gene unclear. CDR3 size: 12 residues. V gave up 5 bases and J gave up 3 bases, with 8 bases separating them. Germline V lookup: CDR1 SEHNR, CDR2 FQNEAQ (reference sequence). CDR3 DNA sequence: TGTGCCAGCAGCACAGTGATCTACGAGCAGTACTTC. This gives the protein CASSTVIYEQYF.

With respect to this clonotype: A read error may be the cause here, since a much bigger clone is one base away. This chain links TRBV10-2 with TRBJ2-1; TRBD2 agrees at 8 bases. The germline gives CDR1 WSHSY, CDR2 SAAADI. The CDR3 is made up of 14 amino acids. J lost 7 bases, V lost 7 bases, and 9 bases had no gene match. This chain's CDR3 is CASNKSGGFNEQFF. The CDR3 coding sequence is TGCGCCAGCAATAAGAGCGGGGGCTTTAATGAGCAGTTCTTC.

The chain couples TRBV4-1 to TRBJ2-1, with D perhaps matching TRBD2 (6 bases). This CDR3 is built from 15 residues. The germline CDR1 and CDR2 sequences are MGHRA and YSYEKL. Between the trimmed V and J ends, which lost 5 bases and 10 bases, there was a span of 21 bases. The CDR3 nucleotides are TGCGCCAGCAGCTTGGGCGCCGGGGGTTCCTACGAGCAGTTCTTC. Translation: CASSLGAGGSYEQFF.

On this clonotype: One base away lies a much larger clone, so this may be a sequencing read error. Lacking the conserved final phenylalanine or tryptophan, this CDR3 likely reflects a read error. The chain carries TRBV5-1 and TRBJ1-6; 9 bases line up with TRBD1. This CDR3 has 15 amino acids. Trimming at V came to 2 bases and at J to 13 bases, leaving 10 bases not matched to a gene. Per germline, CDR1 SGHRS and CDR2 YFSETQ. CDR3 DNA: TGCGCCAGCAGCTTTACCTCCGGGACAGGGTCGCCCCTCCACCTT. It yields the protein CASSFTSGTGSPLHL.

This clonotype was counted many times. The rearrangement joins TRBV29-1 to TRBJ2-1; TRBD2 matches at 9 bases. V lost 4 bases and J lost 5; bases outside the gene matches: 6. The CDR3 runs to 14 residues. Germline CDR1 and CDR2: SQVTM and ANQGSEA. CDR3 residues: CSVVQREVNNEQFF. CDR3 nucleotide sequence: TGCAGCGTTGTCCAGCGGGAGGTAAACAATGAGCAGTTCTTC.

The chain is built from TRBV2 and TRBJ2-7; 7 bases agree with TRBD2. The CDR3 has 15 residues. CDR1 and CDR2 (germline): SNHLY, FYNNEI. Trimming took 6 bases from V and 3 from J; bases not matched to a gene: 11. In DNA, the CDR3 is TGTGCCAGCAGCGCTAGACTAGGCGGGGGCTACGAGCAGTACTTC. Amino acids: CASSARLGGGYEQYF.

By its share, this clonotype is medium-sized. The junction does not match germline at one end; this may be a read error. This sequence joins TRBV12-3 or TRBV12-4 and TRBJ1-5; tentatively, D is TRBD1 (5 bases). This CDR3 has 14 amino acids. CDR3 sequence reads: CASSLGVGNQPQHF. As DNA, the CDR3 is TGTGCCAGCAGCTTAGGGGTGGGCAATCAGCCCCAGCATTTT.

This clonotype has at least ten counts. The CDR3 region has the DNA TGTGCCAGCAGAAGCGGTCCCTACGAGCAGTACTTC. This gives the protein CASRSGPYEQYF. J is TRBJ2-7 and V is TRBV2; D perhaps matches TRBD2 (5 bases). Between the trimmed V and J ends, which lost 6 bases and 2 bases, there was a span of 8 bases. The CDR3 contains 12 residues. Germline CDR1 SNHLY, CDR2 FYNNEI.